This TCR beta chain was identified in a study of OX40 agonist ivuxolimab in advanced cancers. Study background: As their treatment, patients were administered ivuxolimab, an agonistic anti-OX40 (CD134) antibody. Patients with hepatocellular carcinoma, melanoma, renal cell or head and neck cancer made up the dose-escalation patients.

Produced via immunoSEQ multiplex PCR; TCRdb's table is partial and in-frame only. Here the sample spans 40,000 or so clones, approximately 92% being singletons. The V gene's germline CDR1 is ENHRY and CDR2 SYGVKD. Trimming took 4 bases from V and 2 from J, leaving 12 bases between them. The CDR3 is made up of 14 amino acids. The rearrangement links TRBV10-3 to TRBJ2-7; maybe TRBD2 (6 bases). This specimen consisted of CD4+ or CD8+ T cells sorted from blood, obtained in a trial of the OX40 agonist ivuxolimab. This TCR derives from an adult with an advanced solid tumor such as melanoma, head and neck, liver or kidney cancer. Written as DNA, the CDR3 is TGTGCCATCAGTGCGGGCGGGAACCCCTACGAGCAGTACTTC. It yields the protein CAISAGGNPYEQYF.